This TCR beta chain originates from a study of shared clonotypes between healthy human individuals. About the research overall: Two female and a few male donors aged 18 to 49 were enrolled.

Findings and limits, study-wide: Several donors had about 5.1% of their naive CD4 clonotypes in common. Even with large depth, rarefaction showed that sorted-subset sequencing was incomplete.

The germline V gene has CDR1 SGHRS and CDR2 YFSETQ. CDR3 length equals 12 residues. Trimming at V came to 0 bases and at J to 9 bases, leaving 2 bases not matched to a gene. Clones were sequenced by immunoSEQ multiplex PCR, and TCRdb holds only the in-frame ones, with some missing. The repertoire holds more than 2,000,000 clones, with roughly 92% as singletons. In the case of this clone: Its target is not known. Other DNA sequences of this sample code for an identical CDR3.

This sequence joins TRBV5-1 and TRBJ1-1; 7 nucleotides line up with TRBD1. Sequencing was done on a sample of naive CD4+ T cells sorted from blood. The subset denotes: CD45RA+ positively selected. This TCR was recovered from a man younger than 35 in good health. The CDR3 protein is CASSLEGGQAFF. The DNA for the CDR3 is TGCGCCAGCAGCTTGGAAGGGGGCCAAGCTTTCTTT.